A single sample is the source of the 30 T cell receptor beta chains below, sequenced in a study of graft-versus-host responses after intestinal transplantation. Here immunoSEQ multiplex PCR was the method, and the copy in TCRdb shows in-frame clones only, minus some. The sample consists of about 97,000 clones, 90% of them appearing once. The source material was PBMCs, sampled about 450 days after intestinal transplant. Every receptor here comes from a human patient who received an intestinal transplant, so some T cells may come from the graft donor.

This CDR3 is CASSLGRTALDTQYF. In nucleotides, the CDR3 is TGTGCCAGCAGCTTAGGGAGGACGGCGCTAGATACGCAGTATTTT. The chain recombines TRBV7-9 with TRBJ2-3; the D gene is possibly TRBD2 (5 bases). This CDR3 region has 15 residues. Germline-derived CDR1 and CDR2 are SEHNR and FQNEAQ (reference sequence). With 1 base removed from V and 5 bases from J, the gap between germline ends came to 13 bases.

The chain carries TRBV7-2 and TRBJ1-6; a weak D match, TRBD1 (5 bases). The V gene lost 1 base and the J gene lost 7 bases, with 14 bases spanning the gap. The germline V gene encodes CDR1 SGHTA and CDR2 FQGNSA. This CDR3 is built from 16 residues. CDR3: CASSLVIGAQNSPLHF. The CDR3 DNA sequence: TGTGCCAGCAGCTTAGTGATAGGGGCCCAAAATTCACCCCTCCACTTT.

The V call is TRBV2, the J call TRBJ1-6; 7 bases align to TRBD1. Germline CDR1 and CDR2: SNHLY and FYNNEI. The CDR3 sequence is 16 residues long. V shed 3 bases, J shed 9 bases, and the junction held 11 bases outside the gene matches. The CDR3 bases are TGTGCCAGCAGTGAGGAGGGTACAGGGGCCGCTTCACCCCTCCACTTT. Encoded protein: CASSEEGTGAASPLHF. Filled out from reference TRBV2 and TRBJ1-6, the complete variable domain reads EPEVTQTPSHQVTQMGQEVILRCVPISNHLYFYWYRQILGQKVEFLVSFYNNEISEKSEIFDDQFSVERPDGSNFTLKIRSTKLEDSAMYFCASSEEGTGAASPLHFGNGTRLTVT.

The J gene is TRBJ1-1, the V gene TRBV19, with unresolved D. Trimming pared 3 bases from V and 4 bases from J, leaving 15 bases between. This CDR3 has 15 amino acids. Germline V gives CDR1 LNHDA, CDR2 SQIVND (reference sequence). CDR3 DNA: TGTGCCAGTAGTATGAGCACAGAAAAGGTCACTGAAGCTTTCTTT. As protein: CASSMSTEKVTEAFF.

This clone came up once. The chain recombines TRBV19 with TRBJ1-1; no clear D gene. V was clipped by 5 bases and J by 1 base, with 8 bases between them. CDR3 length equals 13 residues. In germline, CDR1 is LNHDA, CDR2 SQIVND (reference sequence). CDR3 coding DNA: TGTGCCAGTAGTTTCCAGTGGAACACTGAAGCTTTCTTT. Translated, it gives CASSFQWNTEAFF.

J is TRBJ1-1 and V is TRBV18; TRBD1 matches 7 bases. Germline CDR1 KGHSH, CDR2 LQKENI. Losses at the gene ends were 3 bases for V and 7 bases for J; bases not matched to a gene: 5. The CDR3 is 13 residues long. The CDR3 sequence is CASSPQGGLEAFF. The CDR3 DNA is TGTGCCAGCTCACCTCAGGGGGGACTTGAAGCTTTCTTT.

In regard to this clone: Other DNA sequences within the sample encode an identical CDR3. V and J are TRBV6-4 and TRBJ2-5, with 10 bases fitting TRBD1. The ends lost 6 bases at V and 2 bases at J; junction bases unmatched: 0. Germline CDR1 is MRHNA and CDR2 is SNTAGT. This CDR3 is built from 13 residues. Here the CDR3 reads CASRDRGQETQYF. CDR3 sequence (DNA): TGTGCCAGCAGGGACAGGGGGCAAGAGACCCAGTACTTC.

The genes are TRBV29-1 and TRBJ1-5; 7 nucleotides align to TRBD1. The CDR3 length is 13 residues. Germline CDR1 SQVTM, CDR2 ANQGSEA. V shed 5 bases, J shed 6 bases, and the junction held 7 bases outside the gene matches. The DNA of the CDR3 is TGCAGCGTTATTGACAGGGTCGGTCAGCCCCAGCATTTT. Translation: CSVIDRVGQPQHF.

The chain couples TRBV5-4 to TRBJ1-1; 7 bases map to TRBD1. The germline gives CDR1 SGHNT, CDR2 YYREEE (reference sequence). The V segment lost 0 bases and the J segment 2 bases; nucleotides outside the gene matches: 1. The CDR3 contains 14 residues. The CDR3 is CASSLGTGNTEAFF. The DNA for the CDR3 is TGTGCCAGCAGCTTGGGGACAGGTAACACTGAAGCTTTCTTT.

This chain joins TRBV6-1 and TRBJ2-5, with a weak D call TRBD2 (6 bases). The V gene lost 3 bases and the J gene lost 5 bases, with 10 bases spanning the gap. The CDR3 extends over 13 amino acids. CDR1 and CDR2 (germline): MNHNS, SASEGT. The CDR3 protein is CASSDPSVETQYF. In DNA, the CDR3 is TGTGCCAGCAGTGACCCTAGCGTGGAGACCCAGTACTTC.

In its sample, this clone was seen once. The gene calls are TRBV18 and TRBJ2-5; TRBD2 matches 11 bases. Germline CDR1 reads KGHSH; CDR2 reads LQKENI. Trimming removed 6 bases from V and 5 bases from J; junction bases left unmatched: 5. The CDR3 runs to 14 residues. The CDR3: CASSQTSGGETQYF. The CDR3 region has the DNA TGTGCCAGCTCCCAAACTAGCGGGGGTGAGACCCAGTACTTC.

V usage is TRBV6-4 and J usage is TRBJ2-2, with 8 positions matching TRBD2. CDR3 length: 15 residues. With V trimmed by 1 base and J by 4 bases, 2 bases remained unmatched. Germline CDR1 reads MRHNA; CDR2 reads SNTAGT. The CDR3, as DNA: TGTGCCAGCAGTGACTGGAGCGGGGGCACCGGGGAGCTGTTTTTT. Encoded protein: CASSDWSGGTGELFF.

This chain connects TRBV7-2 to TRBJ2-7; a possible D gene is TRBD2 (5 bases). Trimming removed 5 bases at V and 6 bases at J, with 11 bases between. Germline CDR1 is SGHTA and CDR2 is FQGNSA. This CDR3 has 12 residues. CDR3 sequence reads: CASSPGLLEQYF. Here the CDR3 DNA reads TGTGCCAGCAGCCCCGGACTTCTCGAGCAGTACTTC.

The V and J genes are TRBV6-1 and TRBJ2-1; 9 bases align to TRBD1. The CDR3 consists of 15 residues. V shed 7 bases and J 3 bases; nucleotides not matched to a gene: 7. Germline lookup yields CDR1 MNHNS and CDR2 SASEGT. CDR3 residues: CASIQDRGLYNEQFF. The CDR3, as DNA: TGTGCCAGCATCCAGGACAGGGGTCTCTACAATGAGCAGTTCTTC.

This chain joins TRBV6-1 and TRBJ2-4; 8 positions match TRBD2. The germline V gene has CDR1 MNHNS and CDR2 SASEGT. Trimming removed 2 bases from V and 6 bases from J; junction bases left unmatched: 6. The CDR3 sequence is 15 residues long. DNA of the CDR3: TGTGCCAGCAGTGAATGGGGACTAGAATCAAACATTCAGTACTTC. This gives the protein CASSEWGLESNIQYF.

The chain uses TRBV5-1 and TRBJ2-7, with 8 positions matching TRBD2. The CDR3 covers 14 residues. Trimming took 0 bases from V and 9 from J; bases not matched to a gene: 8. From germline, CDR1 is SGHRS and CDR2 YFSETQ. In DNA form, the CDR3 reads TGCGCCAGCAGCTTGGGGGGACTAGAGGTGGGGCAGTACTTC. This encodes CASSLGGLEVGQYF.

The chain is built from TRBV2 and TRBJ2-5; D remains ambiguous. Deletions cut 7 bases from V and 5 bases from J, with 14 bases between. The CDR3 totals 13 residues. In germline, CDR1 is SNHLY, CDR2 FYNNEI. CDR3 loop: CASNRAPVETQYF. The CDR3, as DNA: TGTGCCAGCAATCGAGCCCCCGTGGAGACCCAGTACTTC.

Comment on this clone: Sequence at one end of the junction differs from germline and may be a read error. The chain has TRBV2 and TRBJ2-2, with D maybe TRBD2 (5 bases). The CDR3 is made up of 13 amino acids. Per the germline V gene, CDR1 is SNHLY and CDR2 is FYNNEI. The CDR3, as DNA: TGTGCCAGCATTGAAGCGGTCACCGGGGAGCTGTTTTTT. It encodes CASIEAVTGELFF.

This rearrangement joins TRBV19 to TRBJ1-2, with 8 bases aligning to TRBD1. There are 14 residues in the CDR3. Germline V gives CDR1 LNHDA, CDR2 SQIVND (reference sequence). Germline trimming cut 7 bases from V and 2 bases from J; bases unmatched to any gene: 6. CDR3 protein: CASNLQGDNYGYTF. DNA of the CDR3: TGTGCCAGTAATCTACAGGGGGACAACTATGGCTACACCTTC.

The V gene is TRBV7-3, the J gene TRBJ2-3; 7 bases are shared with TRBD1. CDR3 length: 16 amino acids. The V and J ends lost 5 bases and 2 bases, in that order; junction bases with no gene match: 10. Germline values: CDR1 SGHTA, CDR2 FQGTGA. Written as DNA, the CDR3 is TGTGCCAGCAGCCCATCGACAGGGCTTCACACAGATACGCAGTATTTT. Amino acids: CASSPSTGLHTDTQYF.

The chain links TRBV6-1 to TRBJ2-7; 8 bases agree with TRBD1. The trim removed 7 bases at V and 3 bases at J, leaving 5 bases unmatched. Germline lookup yields CDR1 MNHNS and CDR2 SASEGT. This CDR3 is built from 13 residues. The chain's CDR3 is CASIPGQDYEQYF. CDR3 DNA sequence: TGTGCCAGCATCCCGGGACAGGACTACGAGCAGTACTTC.

This sequence joins TRBV19 and TRBJ2-4; the D gene is possibly TRBD1 (6 bases). The CDR3 contains 15 residues. Looked up from germline, CDR1 is LNHDA and CDR2 is SQIVND (reference sequence). V was pared by 5 bases and J by 8 bases, with 19 bases between. The CDR3 reads CASSPTGPRVDIQYF. CDR3 DNA: TGTGCCAGTAGTCCTACAGGGCCCCGGGTGGACATTCAGTACTTC. Based on the CDR3 plus reference TRBV19 and TRBJ2-4, the full variable domain is DGGITQSPKYLFRKEGQNVTLSCEQNLNHDAMYWYRQDPGQGLRLIYYSQIVNDFQKGDIAEGYSVSREKKESFPLTVTSAQKNPTAFYLCASSPTGPRVDIQYFGAGTRLSVL.

V gene TRBV5-1 combines with J gene TRBJ1-2; D is unresolved. CDR1 is SGHRS, CDR2 YFSETQ, per germline. This CDR3 is 15 amino acids long. With 2 bases removed from V and 4 bases from J, the gap between germline ends came to 15 bases. The chain's CDR3 is CASSFNPASPYGYTF. In nucleotides, the CDR3 is TGCGCCAGCAGCTTTAACCCCGCAAGCCCCTATGGCTACACCTTC.

This chain links TRBV29-1 with TRBJ2-7; D may be TRBD1 (5 bases). The CDR3 length is 13 residues. V lost 3 bases to trimming and J lost 2 bases, with 11 bases between them. The germline V gene encodes CDR1 SQVTM and CDR2 ANQGSEA. CDR3 region: CSVDSSDTYEQYF. The CDR3 region has the DNA TGCAGCGTTGATTCCTCGGACACCTACGAGCAGTACTTC.

Only one count was recorded for this clone. The J gene is TRBJ1-3, the V gene TRBV6-5; D perhaps matches TRBD1 (5 bases). CDR3 length equals 14 residues. Germline V gene data show CDR1 as MNHEY and CDR2 as SVGAGI. The V end lost 0 bases, the J end lost 2 bases, and 5 bases lay between the germline ends. CDR3 DNA: TGTGCCAGCAGTTACTCAGGGGCTGGAAACACCATATATTTT. The encoded protein is CASSYSGAGNTIYF.

In its sample, this clone was seen once. The genes are TRBV11-2 and TRBJ2-7; D unresolved. Germline V gene lookup returns CDR1 SGHAT and CDR2 FQNNGV. The V and J ends lost 5 bases and 4 bases respectively, with 21 bases between them. This CDR3 contains 16 residues. The CDR3 sequence is CASSPPISTFWYEQYF. As DNA, the CDR3 is TGTGCCAGCAGCCCCCCTATTAGTACCTTTTGGTACGAGCAGTACTTC. The full variable domain, with the rest looked up from reference TRBV11-2 and TRBJ2-7, is EAGVAQSPRYKIIEKRQSVAFWCNPISGHATLYWYQQILGQGPKLLIQFQNNGVVDDSQLPKDRFSAERLKGVDSTLKIQPAKLEDSAVYLCASSPPISTFWYEQYFGPGTRLTVT.

V and J are TRBV18 and TRBJ1-5; the D is unclear. The V and J ends lost 5 bases and 11 bases respectively, with 16 bases between them. The CDR3 totals 13 residues. The V gene's germline CDR1 is KGHSH and CDR2 LQKENI. CDR3 protein: CASSRDPFQAQHF. The CDR3 DNA reads as TGTGCCAGCTCAAGGGATCCCTTTCAAGCCCAGCATTTT.

The V gene is TRBV5-6, the J gene TRBJ2-7, with a tentative D call TRBD2 (5 bases). The germline gives CDR1 SGHDT, CDR2 YYEEEE. The CDR3 length is 13 residues. Trimming stripped 2 bases from V and 7 bases from J, with 13 bases between. This CDR3 reads CASSFGSPGEQYF. Here the CDR3 DNA reads TGTGCCAGCAGCTTTGGATCCCCGGGGGAGCAGTACTTC.

The chain joins TRBV27 to TRBJ1-2, with a weak D call TRBD1 (6 bases). CDR3 length equals 17 residues. Germline V gene data show CDR1 as MNHEY and CDR2 as SMNVEV (reference sequence). Deletions cut 0 bases from V and 1 base from J, with 15 bases between. CDR3 sequence (DNA): TGTGCCAGCAGTTTATCCAGTCAAGGGGGACTTAACTATGGCTACACCTTC. Amino acid sequence: CASSLSSQGGLNYGYTF.

V and J are TRBV7-6 and TRBJ1-1; D uncertain. Looked up from germline, CDR1 is SGHVS and CDR2 is FNYEAQ. The CDR3 contains 16 residues. Trimming removed 1 base at V and 2 bases at J, with 14 bases between. The DNA of the CDR3 is TGTGCCAGCAGCTTAGAGGGTCCGGGGAGCAACACTGAAGCTTTCTTT. This gives the protein CASSLEGPGSNTEAFF.